This T cell receptor beta chain was found in a study of shared clonotypes between healthy human individuals. Trimming pared 1 base from V and 0 bases from J, leaving 14 bases between. From germline, CDR1 is SGHRS and CDR2 YFSETQ. The CDR3 totals 17 residues. This table comes from immunoSEQ multiplex PCR, and its TCRdb copy is limited to in-frame clones, with some not included. This sample has around 2.5 million clones, with approximately 93% found just once. This clone was seen once. The antigen is undetermined. Overall study findings and caveats: Only blood samples were collected, and tissue repertoires likely differ. Memory subsets generally showed lower estimated richness than naive subsets.

Sequencing was performed on naive CD4+ T cells from PBMCs. The sample's subset: CD45RA+ positively selected. J is TRBJ2-4 and V is TRBV5-1, with D possibly being TRBD1 or TRBD2 (5 bases each). The receptor's source is a man aged 18 to 29 in good health. Some clones in this sample may be carry-over from other donors' samples. The CDR3 nucleotides read TGCGCCAGCAGCTTGTTGGGTGGGACCCTAGCCAAAAACATTCAGTACTTC. Residues: CASSLLGGTLAKNIQYF. The complete variable domain, with remaining parts taken from reference TRBV5-1 and TRBJ2-4, reads KAGVTQTPRYLIKTRGQQVTLSCSPISGHRSVSWYQQTPGQGLQFLFEYFSETQRNKGNFPGRFSGRQFSNSRSEMNVSTLELGDSALYLCASSLLGGTLAKNIQYFGAGTRLSVL.